The rows below give T cell receptor beta chains drawn from one sample of a study of T cell responses to AZD1222 COVID-19 vaccine. The method was immunoSEQ multiplex PCR; TCRdb's version includes in-frame clones alone and lacks a portion of them. The data show about 130,000 clones, approximately 88% seen once. Sample: peripheral blood, taken on day 0 of AZD1222 vaccination. The receptors come from an adult in good health. CDR3s include the opening cysteine and the closing phenylalanine or tryptophan. The D gene is left open where the match is weak. Not every row has a clone size; where given, it reads once, few, many or a size class.

CDR3aa,CDR3nt,v_gene,d_gene,j_gene,abundance
CASQLGPANYGYTF,TGCGCCAGCCAACTGGGACCGGCTAACTATGGCTACACCTTC,TRBV5-1,NA,TRBJ1-2,NA
CASSPESYEQYF,TGCGCCAGCAGCCCAGAATCGTACGAGCAGTACTTC,TRBV5-1,NA,TRBJ2-7,NA
CASSQPGQANEQFF,TGTGCCAGCAGCCAGCCGGGACAGGCAAATGAGCAGTTCTTC,TRBV3-1/TRBV3-2,TRBD1,TRBJ2-1,NA
CASTKDRSYGYTF,TGTGCCAGCACCAAGGACAGGTCGTATGGCTACACCTTC,TRBV12-3/TRBV12-4,TRBD1,TRBJ1-2,NA
CASSLTLTGNTIYF,TGTGCCAGCAGTCTAACCCTGACTGGAAACACCATATATTTT,TRBV7-6,NA,TRBJ1-3,NA
CASSGTGLNEQFF,TGTGCCAGCAGCGGGACAGGATTAAATGAGCAGTTCTTC,TRBV9,TRBD1,TRBJ2-1,NA
CAWTVSAVNTEAFF,TGTGCCTGGACAGTTAGCGCCGTTAACACTGAAGCTTTCTTT,TRBV30,NA,TRBJ1-1,NA
CASSLIQEPSYNEQFF,TGTGCCAGCAGCTTGATTCAGGAACCCTCCTACAATGAGCAGTTCTTC,TRBV7-2,NA,TRBJ2-1,NA
CASSLTGGNEQFF,TGTGCCAGCAGCCTGACAGGGGGCAATGAGCAGTTCTTC,TRBV5-4,TRBD1,TRBJ2-1,once
CASGTSGRDEKLFF,TGTGCTAGTGGTACTTCAGGACGAGATGAAAAACTGTTTTTT,TRBV12-5,NA,TRBJ1-4,once
CASSEAQSGPGELFF,TGCGCCAGCAGCGAAGCACAGTCGGGTCCCGGGGAGCTGTTTTTT,TRBV5-1,NA,TRBJ2-2,NA
CASSQRDLPDTQYF,TGTGCCAGCTCACAACGGGACCTCCCAGATACGCAGTATTTT,TRBV18,NA,TRBJ2-3,NA
CASTGTPKAPQNEKLFF,TGTGCCAGTACCGGGACTCCGAAAGCACCCCAAAATGAAAAACTGTTTTTT,TRBV19,NA,TRBJ1-4,NA
CASSLGGGITDTQYF,TGTGCCAGCAGCTTGGGCGGGGGTATCACAGATACGCAGTATTTT,TRBV5-5,TRBD2,TRBJ2-3,once
CASSQELGQYEQYF,TGTGCCAGCAGCCAAGAGCTGGGGCAGTACGAGCAGTACTTC,TRBV3-1/TRBV3-2,NA,TRBJ2-7,NA
CASSLASEGSPLHF,TGTGCCAGCAGCTTGGCCAGTGAGGGTTCACCCCTCCACTTT,TRBV5-6,NA,TRBJ1-6,NA
CASSYSGPTTNEKLFF,TGTGCCAGCAGTTACAGCGGACCCACAACTAATGAAAAACTGTTTTTT,TRBV6-5,NA,TRBJ1-4,NA
CASSPGGNTEAFF,TGTGCCAGCAGCCCGGGGGGGAACACTGAAGCTTTCTTT,TRBV11-2,NA,TRBJ1-1,once
CASSRRQTPDTIYF,TGTGCCAGCAGCCGTAGACAAACCCCGGACACCATATATTTT,TRBV7-9,NA,TRBJ1-3,NA
CASSSPLHF,TGTGCCAGCAGTTCACCCCTCCACTTT,TRBV2,NA,TRBJ1-6,NA
CASRGAGPHPNYGYTF,TGCGCCAGCAGAGGGGCTGGACCGCACCCCAACTATGGCTACACCTTC,TRBV10-2,NA,TRBJ1-2,NA
CASSLGQETQYF,TGTGCCAGCAGCCTGGGACAAGAGACCCAGTACTTC,TRBV12-3/TRBV12-4,NA,TRBJ2-5,NA
CASSLEVGTALVNTEAFF,TGTGCCAGCAGCTTAGAGGTGGGGACCGCGCTGGTGAACACTGAAGCTTTCTTT,TRBV7-6,NA,TRBJ1-1,NA
CASSIGGHNTIYF,TGTGCCAGTAGTATCGGTGGGCACAACACCATATATTTT,TRBV19,NA,TRBJ1-3,NA
CASSSRQPGQGLLNTEAFF,TGTGCCAGCAGTTCCCGACAACCGGGACAGGGACTATTAAACACTGAAGCTTTCTTT,TRBV27,TRBD1,TRBJ1-1,NA
CASSPRTSGGTDTQYF,TGTGCCAGCAGCCCAAGGACTAGCGGGGGAACAGATACGCAGTATTTT,TRBV13,TRBD2,TRBJ2-3,NA
CASSVQPGKDQPQHF,TGTGCCAGCAGCGTACAACCAGGGAAAGATCAGCCCCAGCATTTT,TRBV9,NA,TRBJ1-5,NA
CSVEGLSSGGPTGYEQYF,TGCAGCGTTGAAGGTCTTTCCAGCGGGGGGCCTACCGGGTACGAGCAGTACTTC,TRBV29-1,TRBD2,TRBJ2-7,few
CASSQDGNPLHF,TGCGCCAGCAGCCAAGACGGGAATCCCCTCCACTTT,TRBV4-1,NA,TRBJ1-6,NA
CASREPRDSQETQYF,TGTGCCAGCAGAGAACCCCGGGACAGTCAAGAGACCCAGTACTTC,TRBV9,TRBD1,TRBJ2-5,NA
CASSPSRDTEAFF,TGTGCCAGCTCACCTTCCAGAGACACTGAAGCTTTCTTT,TRBV18,NA,TRBJ1-1,NA
CASRGAGNTEAFF,TGTGCCAGCAGAGGGGCAGGCAACACTGAAGCTTTCTTT,TRBV2,NA,TRBJ1-1,NA
CASSPREGDNGYTF,TGTGCCAGCTCACCACGGGAAGGGGACAATGGCTACACCTTC,TRBV18,NA,TRBJ1-2,NA
CAWSVGGELFF,TGTGCCTGGAGTGTGGGAGGGGAACTGTTTTTT,TRBV30,NA,TRBJ1-4,NA
CASSPRSAEKLFF,TGTGCCAGCAGCCCCCGGTCTGCCGAAAAACTGTTTTTT,TRBV7-6,NA,TRBJ1-4,NA
CASSLYPGSTEAFF,TGTGCCAGCAGTTTATATCCAGGGTCCACTGAAGCTTTCTTT,TRBV27,NA,TRBJ1-1,NA
CASSPRGQNTEAFF,TGTGCCAGCAGCCCCAGGGGGCAGAACACTGAAGCTTTCTTT,TRBV11-2,TRBD1,TRBJ1-1,NA
CASSGTAVYGYTF,TGTGCCAGCTCAGGGACAGCCGTATATGGCTACACCTTC,TRBV18,TRBD1,TRBJ1-2,NA
CASSIGFRVTNYGYTF,TGTGCCAGTAGTATCGGCTTCAGGGTAACTAACTATGGCTACACCTTC,TRBV19,NA,TRBJ1-2,NA
CAWSTGQGVAGELFF,TGTGCCTGGAGTACGGGACAGGGGGTTGCGGGGGAGCTGTTTTTT,TRBV30,TRBD1,TRBJ2-2,NA
CASSLAAGINYEQYF,TGTGCCAGCAGCTTAGCGGCAGGGATAAACTACGAGCAGTACTTC,TRBV7-9,NA,TRBJ2-7,NA
CASSSYSGTHEGYTF,TGTGCCAGCAGTTCCTACTCCGGGACCCATGAAGGCTACACCTTC,TRBV27,NA,TRBJ1-2,NA
CASQTGGQTLLNYGYTF,TGTGCCAGCCAAACGGGGGGCCAAACCTTACTAAACTATGGCTACACCTTC,TRBV19,NA,TRBJ1-2,NA
CASSPTGAYGYTF,TGTGCCAGCAGCCCGACAGGGGCGTACGGCTACACCTTC,TRBV5-4,TRBD1,TRBJ1-2,NA
CAWSSQRTGNSPLHF,TGTGCCTGGAGTTCTCAGAGGACAGGGAATTCACCCCTCCACTTT,TRBV30,TRBD1,TRBJ1-6,NA